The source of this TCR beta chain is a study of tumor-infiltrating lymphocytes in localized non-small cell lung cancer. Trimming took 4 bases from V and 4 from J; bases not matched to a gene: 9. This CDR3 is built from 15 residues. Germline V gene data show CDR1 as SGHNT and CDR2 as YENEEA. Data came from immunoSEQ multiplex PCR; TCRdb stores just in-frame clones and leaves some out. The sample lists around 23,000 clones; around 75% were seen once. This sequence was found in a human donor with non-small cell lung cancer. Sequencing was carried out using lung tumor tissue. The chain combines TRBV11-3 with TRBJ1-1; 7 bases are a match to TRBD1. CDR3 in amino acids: CASSYRTGRSTEAFF. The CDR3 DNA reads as TGTGCCAGCAGCTATAGGACAGGTCGATCCACTGAAGCTTTCTTT.